This T cell receptor (beta chain) was profiled in a study of blood T cell repertoires in COVID-19. Overall study context: Acute and convalescent COVID-19 specimens originated in the United States, Italy and Spain. The cDNA or gDNA used as material had been derived from T cells, B-cell-depleted T cells, or PBMCs.

In the study's own analysis: Nucleated cell counts were estimated from reference gene primer amplification. TCRdb keeps only in-frame clones here, not all; method: immunoSEQ multiplex PCR. V, J and clone size are those of that table, while D and trimming were read from the DNA. The data contain 250,000 to 350,000 clones, around 87% of them singletons. Unmatched junction bases numbered 7, after V lost 3 bases and J lost 4 bases. This CDR3 has 16 amino acids. Germline CDR1 MGHDK, CDR2 SYGVNS. This chain connects TRBV25-1 to TRBJ2-7; TRBD1 agrees at 12 bases. The TCR was taken from a woman aged 25 to 39 who had recovered from COVID-19. Material: peripheral blood. CDR3 residues: CASSDARDRGRYEQYF. CDR3 DNA sequence: TGTGCCAGCAGTGATGCCAGGGACAGGGGGCGGTACGAGCAGTACTTC.